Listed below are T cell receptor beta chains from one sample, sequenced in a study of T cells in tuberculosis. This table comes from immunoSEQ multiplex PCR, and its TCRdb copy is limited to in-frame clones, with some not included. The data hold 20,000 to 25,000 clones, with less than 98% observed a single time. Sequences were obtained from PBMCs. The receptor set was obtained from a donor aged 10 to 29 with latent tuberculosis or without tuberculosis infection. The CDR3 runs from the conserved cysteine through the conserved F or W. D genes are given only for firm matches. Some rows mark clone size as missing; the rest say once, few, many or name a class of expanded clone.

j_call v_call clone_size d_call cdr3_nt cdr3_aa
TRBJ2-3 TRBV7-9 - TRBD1 TGTGCCAGCAGTCTCACAGGGGGCTTAACAGATACGCAGTATTTT CASSLTGGLTDTQYF
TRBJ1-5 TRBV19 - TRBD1 TGTGCCAGTAACCCGGGACAGCATAGCAATCAGCCCCAGCATTTT CASNPGQHSNQPQHF
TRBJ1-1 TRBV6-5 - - TGTGCCAGCAGTTACTCGAGAGGGGGGAACACTGAAGCTTTCTTT CASSYSRGGNTEAFF
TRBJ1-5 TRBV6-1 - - TGTGCCAGCAGTGAGAATAGGGGAGGAGGTCAGCCCCAGCATTTT CASSENRGGGQPQHF
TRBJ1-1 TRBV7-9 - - TGTGCCAGCAGCATCGCACAGGGACTGAACACTGAAGCTTTCTTT CASSIAQGLNTEAFF
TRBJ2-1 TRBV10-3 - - TGTGCCATCAGTGCCAACTCACTAGTTTGGGCCGACAATGAGCAGTTCTTC CAISANSLVWADNEQFF
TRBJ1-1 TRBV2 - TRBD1 TGTGCCAGCACAGACAGGGGTTTAAACACTGAAGCTTTCTTT CASTDRGLNTEAFF
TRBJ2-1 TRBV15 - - TGTGCCACCAGCAGAAGTCAGGCCGCCTACAATGAGCAGTTCTTC CATSRSQAAYNEQFF
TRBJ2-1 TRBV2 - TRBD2 TGTGCCAGCAGGGCCACGACTAGCGGGAGCTTCGATGAGCAGTTCTTC CASRATTSGSFDEQFF
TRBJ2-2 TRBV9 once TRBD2 TGTGCCAGCAGCCCGAGGGCGGGAGTGAACACCGGGGAGCTGTTTTTT CASSPRAGVNTGELFF
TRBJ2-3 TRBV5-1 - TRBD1 TGCGCCAGCAGCCAAGACAGGGGGCAGAGGGTGGCAGATACGCAGTATTTT CASSQDRGQRVADTQYF
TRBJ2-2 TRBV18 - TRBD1 TGTGCCAGCTCACCAGCTGGACAGGGAGCCATAAACACCGGGGAGCTGTTTTTT CASSPAGQGAINTGELFF
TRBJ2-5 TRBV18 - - TGTGCCAGCTCACCACAGAAGTGGGAGTTAGCGCAAGAGACCCAGTACTTC CASSPQKWELAQETQYF
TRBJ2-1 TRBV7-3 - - TGTGCCAGCAGCTTAGTCTCAACTAGCTCTGGCGGAGAGCAGTTCTTC CASSLVSTSSGGEQFF
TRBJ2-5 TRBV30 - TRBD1 TGTGCCTGGAGCGGGGACAGCCAAGAGACCCAGTACTTC CAWSGDSQETQYF
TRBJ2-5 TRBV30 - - TGTGCCTGGAGTAATAGCTCCCCGGAGACCCAGTACTTC CAWSNSSPETQYF
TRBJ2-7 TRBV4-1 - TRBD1 TGCGCCAGCAGCCGGACAGGGTTCTACGAGCAGTACTTC CASSRTGFYEQYF
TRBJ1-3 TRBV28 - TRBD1 TGTGCCAGCAGTCGCAGGGGGTCTGGAAACACCATATATTTT CASSRRGSGNTIYF
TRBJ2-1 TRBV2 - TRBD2 TGTGCCAGCAGGGAGACTCTCTTAGCGGGCGTCTATTACAATGAGCAGTTCTTC CASRETLLAGVYYNEQFF
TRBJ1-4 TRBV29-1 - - TGCAGCGTTCGGATCAAGGGGGTCGTCAATGAAAAACTGTTTTTT CSVRIKGVVNEKLFF
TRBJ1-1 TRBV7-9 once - TGTGCCAGCAGCCCCTTGGCTTTCTTT CASSPLAFF
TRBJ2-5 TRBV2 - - TGTGCCTCAGGAACGTTTCAAGAGACCCAGTACTTC CASGTFQETQYF
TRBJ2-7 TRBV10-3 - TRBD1 TGTGCCACCACCCCGGGACAGGGAGACGTGGACGAGCAGTACTTC CATTPGQGDVDEQYF
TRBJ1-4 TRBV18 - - TGTGCCAGCTCATCAACTTTAACCGGGGGAAGGGATGAAAAACTGTTTTTT CASSSTLTGGRDEKLFF
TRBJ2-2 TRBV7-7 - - TGTGCCAGCAGCTTGCAGGACACCGGGGAGCTGTTTTTT CASSLQDTGELFF
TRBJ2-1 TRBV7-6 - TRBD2 TGTGCCAGCAGCTTGGCTAGCGGCTACAATGAGCAGTTCTTC CASSLASGYNEQFF
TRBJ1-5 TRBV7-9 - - TGTGCCAGCAGCTTAGCCTTAAATCGGCCCCAGCATTTT CASSLALNRPQHF
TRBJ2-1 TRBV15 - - TGTGCCACCAGTTACAACGGGGGGCCGGATGAGCAGTTCTTC CATSYNGGPDEQFF
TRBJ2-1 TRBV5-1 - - TGCGCCAGCAGCGGGGGGGCCTATGAGCAGTTCTTC CASSGGAYEQFF
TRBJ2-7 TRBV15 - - TGTGCCACCAGCTCCCGCACGCTATCCTACGAGCAGTACTTC CATSSRTLSYEQYF
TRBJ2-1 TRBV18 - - TGTGCCAGCTCACCAACAGACAGGTTCTACAATGAGCAGTTCTTC CASSPTDRFYNEQFF
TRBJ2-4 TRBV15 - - TGTGCCACCAGCGACTGGCTGCACCAGGCCAAAAACATTCAGTACTTC CATSDWLHQAKNIQYF
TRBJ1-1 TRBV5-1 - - TGCGCCAGCAGTGCCGAGGTGGCGAACACTGAAGCTTTCTTT CASSAEVANTEAFF
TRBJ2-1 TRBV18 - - TGTGCCAGCTCACCTATAGTAAGTGAGCAGTTCTTC CASSPIVSEQFF
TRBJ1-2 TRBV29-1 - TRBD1 TGCAGCGTTGAAGGTGACGGGACAGGGAACTATGGCTACACCTTC CSVEGDGTGNYGYTF
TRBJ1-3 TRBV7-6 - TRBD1 TGTGCCAGCAGCTTAGGGGACAGGGGGACCGTCAGCTCTGGAAACACCATATATTTT CASSLGDRGTVSSGNTIYF
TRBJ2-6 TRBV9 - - TGTGCCAGCAGCTTCCGCGCTACTGGGGCCAACGTCCTGACTTTC CASSFRATGANVLTF
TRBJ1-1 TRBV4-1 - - TGCGCCAGCAGCCTTACGCAGAACGCTGAAGCTTTCTTT CASSLTQNAEAFF
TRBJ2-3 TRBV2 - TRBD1 TGTGCCAGCAGCGGGACAGGGTTTATATCCACAGATACGCAGTATTTT CASSGTGFISTDTQYF
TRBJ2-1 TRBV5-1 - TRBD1 TGCGCCAGCAGCCGGACAGGGGGTGGAAATGAGCAGTTCTTC CASSRTGGGNEQFF
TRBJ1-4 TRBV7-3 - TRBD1 TGTGCCAGCAGCGCGACAGGGTCCCCCGTTGAAAAACTGTTTTTT CASSATGSPVEKLFF
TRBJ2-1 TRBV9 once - TGTGCCAGCAACCGGGACTCCCTCATCGATGAGCAGTTCTTC CASNRDSLIDEQFF
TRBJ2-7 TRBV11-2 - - TGTGCCAGCAGCTTGATCAGGGGAGACCCACAGCAGTACTTC CASSLIRGDPQQYF
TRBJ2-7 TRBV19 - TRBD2 TGTGCCAGTAGTCCACTAGCGGGAGGTTACGAGCAGTACTTC CASSPLAGGYEQYF
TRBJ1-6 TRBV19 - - TGTGCCCGCGCGGCAGGGGCCTTTAATTCACCCCTCCACTTT CARAAGAFNSPLHF
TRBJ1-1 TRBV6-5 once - TGTGCCAGCAGTCCATCCGTCCTAAACACTGAAGCTTTCTTT CASSPSVLNTEAFF
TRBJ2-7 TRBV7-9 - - TGTGCCAGCAGCCCAGCCCTCCCTCAGGGTAACGAGCAGTACTTC CASSPALPQGNEQYF
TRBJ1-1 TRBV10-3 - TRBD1 TGTGCCATCAGTAAAGAACAGGGGGCGGTCACTGAAGCTTTCTTT CAISKEQGAVTEAFF
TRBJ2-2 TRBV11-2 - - TGTGCCAGCAGCTCCTCGGGGGAGCTGTTTTTT CASSSSGELFF